This TCR beta chain was sequenced during a study of cytomegalovirus exposure and HLA in healthy donors. Study findings and constraints: Most sequenced TCRs were rare (though some public TCRs occurred in many donors). A few of the chains that were CMV-associated were confirmed in vitro to be specific for CMV antigens.

V trimming: 3 bases; J trimming: 4 bases; junction bases outside the gene matches: 4. CDR3 size: 15 residues. Germline-derived CDR1 and CDR2 are LGHNA and YNFKEQ. About this clone: Its antigen is still unknown.

TCRdb's copy holds only in-frame clones and misses some; the assay was immunoSEQ multiplex PCR. The repertoire has 200,000 or so clones, roughly 84% of them found once; the top ten carry about an eighth. The rearrangement joins TRBV4-2 to TRBJ2-7; 12 bases are a match to TRBD2. The TCR comes from a woman in her 30s in good health and CMV-seropositive. Input material: PBMCs. In DNA form, the CDR3 reads TGTGCCAGCAGCCAGGGACTAGCGGGTTTTTACGAGCAGTACTTC. Translating gives CASSQGLAGFYEQYF.